The rows below give T cell receptor beta chains drawn from one sample of a study of OX40 agonist ivuxolimab in advanced cancers. The assay was immunoSEQ multiplex PCR, and TCRdb's table has in-frame clones only and misses some. The profile covers about 58,000 clones, with 75% to 90% appearing a single time and about 3.3% taken by the ten largest. This specimen was CD4+ or CD8+ T cells sorted from blood, taken in a trial of the OX40 agonist ivuxolimab. The receptors here all came from an adult with an advanced solid tumor such as melanoma, head and neck, liver or kidney cancer. Each CDR3 is given with its conserved first and last residue. Each record gives: J gene, clone size, D gene, V gene, CDR3 protein, CDR3 DNA. D genes are given only for firm matches. Size is stated for part of the rows, as once, few or many counts, or as a class when the clone is expanded.

>TRBJ2-1|few|-|TRBV4-3
CASSQGLLGYYNEQFF
TGCGCCAGCAGCCAAGGTCTTCTAGGGTACTACAATGAGCAGTTCTTC
>TRBJ2-7|-|TRBD2|TRBV5-4
CASSLGTSSSYEQYF
TGTGCCAGCAGCTTGGGGACTAGCTCATCCTACGAGCAGTACTTC
>TRBJ2-2|-|-|TRBV6-4
CASRGLNTGELFF
TGTGCCAGCCGGGGGTTGAACACCGGGGAGCTGTTTTTT
>TRBJ1-1|-|-|TRBV11-2
CASSLPRHTEAFF
TGTGCCAGCAGCTTACCTCGTCACACTGAAGCTTTCTTT
>TRBJ1-2|-|-|TRBV18
CASSPYSGAGDYGYTF
TGTGCCAGCTCACCATATAGCGGAGCAGGGGACTATGGCTACACCTTC
>TRBJ2-2|once|TRBD1|TRBV7-9
CASSRAGTENTGELFF
TGTGCCAGCAGCCGCGCTGGGACAGAGAACACCGGGGAGCTGTTTTTT
>TRBJ2-6|once|-|TRBV5-4
CASSLMGPGANVLTF
TGTGCCAGCAGCCTTATGGGGCCCGGGGCCAACGTCCTGACTTTC
>TRBJ2-7|-|-|TRBV18
CASSPRTVPYEQYF
TGTGCCAGCTCACCAAGGACAGTCCCCTACGAGCAGTACTTC
>TRBJ2-1|-|-|TRBV5-1
CASRISLNNEQFF
TGCGCCAGCAGAATAAGTTTGAACAATGAGCAGTTCTTC
>TRBJ2-7|-|TRBD1|TRBV10-3
CAILKDRAPYEQYF
TGTGCCATCCTTAAGGACAGGGCACCCTACGAGCAGTACTTC
>TRBJ2-1|-|-|TRBV10-2
CASSRLSYNEQFF
TGCGCCAGCAGCAGACTGTCCTACAATGAGCAGTTCTTC
>TRBJ1-5|-|-|TRBV9
CASSVSGTVGQPQHF
TGTGCCAGCAGCGTATCCGGGACCGTGGGTCAGCCCCAGCATTTT
>TRBJ2-7|-|-|TRBV6-5
CASTPTEQIYEQYF
TGTGCCAGCACCCCCACCGAACAGATCTACGAGCAGTACTTC
>TRBJ2-5|-|-|TRBV6-1
CASSVSGRGGQYF
TGTGCCAGCAGTGTGTCGGGTCGGGGCGGGCAGTACTTC
>TRBJ2-1|-|-|TRBV13
CASSLASNQQFF
TGTGCCAGCAGCTTAGCCAGTAACCAGCAGTTCTTC
>TRBJ2-7|-|-|TRBV6-5
CASRGRVGSYEQYF
TGTGCCAGCAGAGGCAGGGTAGGATCCTACGAGCAGTACTTC
>TRBJ2-3|-|-|TRBV7-9
CASSSGFTDTQYF
TGTGCCAGCAGTTCTGGGTTTACAGATACGCAGTATTTT